This TCR beta chain was recovered during a study of beta chain features in type 1 diabetes. Germline CDR1 and CDR2: SGHTA and FQGNSA. Trimming took off 3 bases at V and 7 bases at J, with 18 bases between the two ends. CDR3 length: 15 residues. Whole-study findings and limits: Shortening that was moderate but significant affected the TCRB CDR3s of Type 1 diabetes patients in all four CD4+ subsets. Patients' naive, central memory and Treg TCRB repertoires seemed closer to one another than those of healthy donors. VDJ junctions from patients with type 1 diabetes contained fewer insertions and more deletions.

Of note for this clone: Its antigen is undetermined.

TCRB transcripts that were expressed got sequenced, as all of the isolated RNA had been reverse transcribed. Clones were sequenced by immunoSEQ multiplex PCR, and TCRdb holds only the in-frame ones, with some missing. The sample has around 300,000 clones; under 8.5% are singletons. All sorted populations exceeded 98% purity. The specimen sequenced was central memory CD4+ T cells from blood. This clonotype was obtained from a woman under 30 in good health. The chain joins TRBV7-2 to TRBJ2-5, with D perhaps matching TRBD2 (6 bases). The CDR3 spells CASSFSRAEGGTQYF. Written as DNA, the CDR3 is TGTGCCAGCAGCTTTAGTCGCGCGGAGGGCGGGACCCAGTACTTC.